The 5 T cell receptor beta chains presented below share a single source sample, sequenced in a study of glioma-infiltrating T cells after dendritic cell vaccination. Clones were sequenced by immunoSEQ multiplex PCR, and TCRdb holds only the in-frame ones, with some missing. In the table there are roughly 100,000 clones, 85% to 90% of which are singletons. The time point is: after dendritic cell vaccination, including at tumor progression/relapse. This specimen was blood, taken after dendritic cell vaccination. These receptors were obtained from a human donor with glioblastoma.

The genes are TRBV28 and TRBJ1-2, with a tentative D call TRBD1 (5 bases). Germline CDR1 and CDR2: MDHEN and SYDVKM. CDR3 length equals 15 residues. Trimming pared 3 bases from V and 4 bases from J, leaving 15 bases between. CDR3 DNA: TGTGCCAGCAGTTTCGTGACAGAGGCTAGCTATGGCTACACCTTC. This encodes CASSFVTEASYGYTF.

This chain joins TRBV5-4 and TRBJ2-2; 10 positions agree with TRBD2. Germline loops: CDR1 SGHNT, CDR2 YYREEE (reference sequence). The CDR3 has 18 residues. V dropped 3 bases and J dropped 1; count of bases not matched to a gene: 9. CDR3 bases: TGTGCCAGCAGCTGGGGTCTGATAGCGGGGGGGAACACCGGGGAGCTGTTTTTT. This encodes CASSWGLIAGGNTGELFF.

Concerning this clone itself: Additional DNA sequences in this sample encode the identical CDR3. This chain connects TRBV5-1 to TRBJ2-3; perhaps TRBD1 as D (6 bases). Germline V CDR1 and CDR2: SGHRS, YFSETQ. The CDR3 covers 14 residues. Trimming removed 0 bases from V and 1 base from J, with 6 bases in between. The CDR3 reads CASSLAGGTDTQYF. The CDR3 coding sequence is TGCGCCAGCAGCTTGGCAGGGGGCACAGATACGCAGTATTTT.

This chain joins TRBV5-4 and TRBJ2-3; D possibly corresponds to TRBD2 (6 bases). Deletions cut 0 bases from V and 2 bases from J, with 13 bases between. Per germline, CDR1 SGHNT and CDR2 YYREEE (reference sequence). This CDR3 has 16 residues. CDR3 sequence (DNA): TGTGCCAGCAGCTTGGTCGGAGGCGGGATCACAGATACGCAGTATTTT. Its translation is CASSLVGGGITDTQYF.

The chain combines TRBV25-1 with TRBJ1-2; the match to TRBD1 covers 8 bases. The ends lost 2 bases at V and 7 bases at J; junction bases unmatched: 6. The CDR3 is made up of 14 amino acids. From germline, CDR1 is MGHDK and CDR2 SYGVNS. The DNA for the CDR3 is TGTGCCAGCAGTGAAGGGCAGGGGGCGCTTGGCTACACCTTC. This codes for CASSEGQGALGYTF.